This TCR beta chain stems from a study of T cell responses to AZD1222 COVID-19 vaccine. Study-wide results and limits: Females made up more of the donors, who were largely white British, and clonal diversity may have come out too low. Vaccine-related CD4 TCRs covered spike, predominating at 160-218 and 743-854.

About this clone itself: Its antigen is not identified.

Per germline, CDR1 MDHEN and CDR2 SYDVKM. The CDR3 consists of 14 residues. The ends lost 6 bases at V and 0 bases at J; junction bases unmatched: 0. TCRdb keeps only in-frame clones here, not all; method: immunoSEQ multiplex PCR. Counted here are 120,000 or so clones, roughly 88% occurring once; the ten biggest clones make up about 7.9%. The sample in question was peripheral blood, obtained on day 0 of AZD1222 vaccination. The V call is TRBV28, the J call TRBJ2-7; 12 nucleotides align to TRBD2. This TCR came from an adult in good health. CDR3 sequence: CASRTSGSSYEQYF. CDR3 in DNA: TGTGCCAGCAGGACTAGCGGGAGCTCCTACGAGCAGTACTTC.